This TCR beta chain was sequenced for a study of regulatory T cells in long-lasting Graves disease. CDR3 length: 16 residues. Germline trimming cut 6 bases from V and 7 bases from J; bases unmatched to any gene: 15. CDR1 and CDR2 (germline): MNHEY, SMNVEV (reference sequence). Time point here: newly diagnosed GD, antithyroid drugs for less than 3 months. PBMC RNA was the source of the TCR library. In its sample, this clonotype was seen many times. Library construction for TCR beta used iRepertoire HTBI primers and Arm-PCR of CDR3 regions. TCRdb called the multiplex PCR reads again in MiXCR, with one record for every CDR3 protein. Here the sample spans fewer than 550,000 distinct CDR3 sequences, about 16% being singletons. This sample also belongs to another study, concerning T cells in Graves' hyperthyroidism and ophthalmopathy. That report adds: If no ophthalmopathy progression occurred within 18 months, Graves' hyperthyroidism was stable. Patients aged 18 to 65 with hyperthyroidism were newly diagnosed, with duration under 2 months. Thyroid ultrasound and orbital computed tomography, with clinical symptoms and serum thyroxine and TRAb, informed diagnoses. HTBI primers were the set used in a first-round RT-PCR of the TCR CDR3.

Specimen: peripheral blood mononuclear cells (PBMCs), collected at new diagnosis, from a patient treated with antithyroid drugs. The J gene is TRBJ2-1, the V gene TRBV27; 7 nucleotides line up with TRBD1. The sequence was obtained from a woman aged 35 to 60 with Graves disease. The CDR3 region is CASRLNGRGSWNEQFF. The CDR3 bases are TGTGCCAGCAGATTAAACGGCAGGGGGTCGTGGAATGAGCAGTTCTTC.